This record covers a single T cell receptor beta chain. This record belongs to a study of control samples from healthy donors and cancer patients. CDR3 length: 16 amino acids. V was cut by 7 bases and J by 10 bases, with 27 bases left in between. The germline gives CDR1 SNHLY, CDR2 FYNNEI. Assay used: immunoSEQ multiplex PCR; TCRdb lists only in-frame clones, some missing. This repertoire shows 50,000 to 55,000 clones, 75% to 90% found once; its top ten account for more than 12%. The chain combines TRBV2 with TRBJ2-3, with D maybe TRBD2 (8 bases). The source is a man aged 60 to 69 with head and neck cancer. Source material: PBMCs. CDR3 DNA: TGTGCCAGCAACCCTGGCGGGGGGCCAGGGGGAGTGGCGCAGTATTTT. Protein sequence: CASNPGGGPGGVAQYF.